This record looks at one T cell receptor beta chain sequence and its context. The target antigen is unknown. The CDR3 totals 13 residues. Trimming cost V 3 bases and J 6 bases, with 9 bases left between them. Germline V lookup: CDR1 MGHDK, CDR2 SYGVNS. This specimen belongs to a study of cytotoxic CD8 clonotypes in ibrutinib-treated CLL. For the study at large: Sequencing produced an average of about 280,000 productive templates and tens of thousands of productive rearrangements per sample.

General study findings and limits: Public clonotypes were seen rarely and were contracted or stable on treatment. Starting clonality was above that of age-matched healthy donors and tracked circulating CD8+ T-cell counts.

Method: immunoSEQ multiplex PCR; TCRdb's copy keeps in-frame clones and lacks some. The sample records roughly 150,000 clones, around nine tenths being singletons. Genomic DNA (about 2 micrograms) was obtained from cryopreserved PBMCs for construction of TCR beta libraries. The source was PBMCs, collected at disease progression, from a patient treated with ibrutinib. This sequence was found in a human donor with chronic lymphocytic leukemia. The V and J genes are TRBV25-1 and TRBJ1-5; D is possibly TRBD1 (5 bases). DNA of the CDR3: TGTGCCAGCAGTGAGGCAGGGAGTCAGCCCCAGCATTTT. Translating it yields CASSEAGSQPQHF.